Listed below are T cell receptor beta chains from one sample, sequenced in a study of T-cell reconstitution after alpha-beta-depleted transplantation in children. Using its own MiXCR run on the PCR reads, TCRdb lists one record per CDR3 protein. The data contain approximately 47,000 distinct CDR3 sequences, roughly 50% of them singletons. The specimen was peripheral blood, collected before TCRalphabeta/CD19-depleted stem cell transplant. The receptors shown here come from a boy under three years old with SCID, due to receive a stem cell transplant. CDR3s include the opening cysteine and the closing phenylalanine or tryptophan. A D gene is named only where the DNA matches it firmly. For some rows the clone size is stated as once, few or many, or as a class when expanded; others skip it.

D: NA
size: NA
J: TRBJ1-1
V: TRBV7-2
CDR3: CASSVDRLMNTEAFF
DNA: TGTGCCAGCAGCGTAGACAGGCTGATGAACACTGAAGCTTTCTTT

D: TRBD2
size: NA
J: TRBJ2-7
V: TRBV20-1
CDR3: CIARDEGLFYEQYF
DNA: TGCATTGCTAGAGATGAGGGACTATTCTACGAGCAGTACTTC

D: TRBD1
size: NA
J: TRBJ1-3
V: TRBV15
CDR3: CATSRGGTGPGNTIYF
DNA: TGTGCCACCAGCAGAGGGGGGACAGGGCCAGGAAACACCATATATTTT

D: TRBD2
size: few
J: TRBJ2-3
V: TRBV15
CDR3: CATSREQRGGSDTQYF
DNA: TGTGCCACCAGCAGAGAGCAGCGGGGGGGCTCAGATACGCAGTATTTT

D: TRBD2
size: few
J: TRBJ2-1
V: TRBV6-2/TRBV6-3
CDR3: CASSPGLEVNEQFF
DNA: TGTGCCAGCAGCCCGGGACTAGAGGTAAATGAGCAGTTCTTC

D: NA
size: many
J: TRBJ2-1
V: TRBV5-1
CDR3: CASSLDSYNEQFF
DNA: TGCGCCAGCAGCTTGGACAGTTACAATGAGCAGTTCTTC

D: NA
size: NA
J: TRBJ2-7
V: TRBV7-8
CDR3: CASSSNDGVRGKYEQYF
DNA: TGTGCCAGCAGCTCGAACGATGGGGTCAGGGGAAAATACGAGCAGTACTTC

D: NA
size: few
J: TRBJ1-1
V: TRBV6-1
CDR3: CASSPEGGVNTEAFF
DNA: TGTGCCAGCAGTCCCGAAGGAGGGGTGAACACTGAAGCTTTCTTT

D: TRBD1
size: NA
J: TRBJ2-2
V: TRBV27
CDR3: CASSLGQGAGELFF
DNA: TGTGCCAGCAGTTTAGGACAGGGGGCCGGGGAGCTGTTTTTT

D: NA
size: once
J: TRBJ1-1
V: TRBV5-1
CDR3: CASSFGGMRTFEAFF
DNA: TGCGCCAGCAGCTTCGGGGGGATGCGGACTTTCGAAGCTTTCTTT

D: TRBD1
size: NA
J: TRBJ2-6
V: TRBV3-1
CDR3: CASSQAGTGGAGVLTF
DNA: TGTGCCAGCAGCCAAGCGGGGACAGGGGGCGCAGGAGTCCTGACTTTC

D: TRBD2
size: few
J: TRBJ2-1
V: TRBV12-3/TRBV12-4
CDR3: CASSSLAGGHEQFF
DNA: TGTGCCAGCAGCTCACTAGCGGGGGGCCATGAGCAGTTCTTC

D: NA
size: NA
J: TRBJ1-1
V: TRBV20-1
CDR3: CSAELTRGNTEAFF
DNA: TGCAGTGCTGAGCTGACAAGGGGTAACACTGAAGCTTTCTTT

D: TRBD2
size: NA
J: TRBJ2-1
V: TRBV7-6
CDR3: CASSSGRLVAYNEQFF
DNA: TGTGCCAGCAGCTCCGGGAGGCTAGTCGCCTACAATGAGCAGTTCTTC

D: NA
size: NA
J: TRBJ1-4
V: TRBV6-6
CDR3: CASSYSSIHVF
DNA: TGTGCCAGCAGTTACTCGAGCATCCATGTTTTT

D: NA
size: NA
J: TRBJ1-3
V: TRBV12-3/TRBV12-4
CDR3: CASSRLSGQTGNTIYF
DNA: TGTGCCAGCAGCCGACTGTCGGGCCAGACTGGAAACACCATATATTTT

D: TRBD1
size: NA
J: TRBJ2-3
V: TRBV15
CDR3: CATSRDGRGYTDTQYF
DNA: TGTGCCACCAGCAGAGATGGCAGGGGGTACACAGATACGCAGTATTTT

D: TRBD1
size: few
J: TRBJ2-7
V: TRBV7-6
CDR3: CASSSLRDRAYEQYF
DNA: TGTGCCAGCAGCTCGCTCCGGGACAGGGCATACGAGCAGTACTTC

D: NA
size: NA
J: TRBJ2-3
V: TRBV7-2
CDR3: CASSLVGGRNTQYF
DNA: TGTGCCAGCAGCTTAGTGGGGGGCCGGAATACGCAGTATTTT

D: NA
size: NA
J: TRBJ1-1
V: TRBV4-1
CDR3: CASSQPTTGNTEAFF
DNA: TGCGCCAGCAGCCAACCTACGACAGGGAACACTGAAGCTTTCTTT

D: TRBD1
size: few
J: TRBJ2-1
V: TRBV7-6
CDR3: CASSLRQGRSGWEHNEQFF
DNA: TGTGCCAGCAGCTTAAGACAGGGTAGATCTGGGTGGGAACACAATGAGCAGTTCTTC

D: NA
size: NA
J: TRBJ1-3
V: TRBV7-2
CDR3: CASSLVPGSSGNTIYF
DNA: TGTGCCAGCAGCTTAGTGCCCGGTAGCTCTGGAAACACCATATATTTT

D: NA
size: NA
J: TRBJ2-6
V: TRBV6-1
CDR3: CASRDKRRDNVLTF
DNA: TGTGCCAGCCGTGATAAGAGGAGGGACAACGTCCTGACTTTC

D: TRBD2
size: NA
J: TRBJ2-5
V: TRBV20-1
CDR3: CSAGIAGGPSETQYF
DNA: TGCAGTGCCGGGATAGCGGGGGGGCCTTCGGAGACCCAGTACTTC

D: NA
size: NA
J: TRBJ2-7
V: TRBV12-3/TRBV12-4
CDR3: CASSLQLSYEQYF
DNA: TGTGCCAGCAGTTTGCAACTCTCCTACGAGCAGTACTTC

D: TRBD2
size: few
J: TRBJ2-3
V: TRBV5-1
CDR3: CASSSRSGGDISNTDTRYF
DNA: TGCGCCAGCAGCTCTCGTAGCGGGGGAGACATCTCCAACACAGATACGCGGTATTTT

D: NA
size: NA
J: TRBJ2-1
V: TRBV4-1
CDR3: CASSYGLGKNEQFF
DNA: TGCGCCAGCAGCTACGGACTGGGTAAGAATGAGCAGTTCTTC

D: TRBD1
size: few
J: TRBJ2-3
V: TRBV12-3/TRBV12-4
CDR3: CASTRDRGWDTEYF
DNA: TGTGCCAGCACCCGGGACAGGGGGTGGGATACGGAGTATTTT

D: TRBD2
size: NA
J: TRBJ2-3
V: TRBV12-3/TRBV12-4
CDR3: CASSTTSGRTDTQYF
DNA: TGTGCCAGCAGTACGACTAGCGGGCGCACAGATACGCAGTATTTT

D: NA
size: few
J: TRBJ2-7
V: TRBV5-6
CDR3: CASSGSGSYEQYF
DNA: TGTGCCAGCAGCGGTTCAGGATCCTACGAGCAGTACTTC

D: NA
size: NA
J: TRBJ1-4
V: TRBV28
CDR3: CASSLFSEGATNEKLFF
DNA: TGTGCCAGCAGTTTATTTTCGGAGGGGGCAACTAATGAAAAACTGTTTTTT

D: NA
size: NA
J: TRBJ2-1
V: TRBV27
CDR3: CASSSPDNEQFF
DNA: TGTGCCAGCAGTTCGCCGGACAATGAGCAGTTCTTC

D: NA
size: NA
J: TRBJ2-1
V: TRBV6-6
CDR3: CASLLMPGPEQFF
DNA: TGTGCCAGCCTTCTCATGCCGGGCCCTGAGCAGTTCTTC

D: NA
size: NA
J: TRBJ2-3
V: TRBV27
CDR3: CASSLGQGLTDTQYF
DNA: TGTGCCAGCAGTTTAGGCCAGGGCCTGACAGATACGCAGTATTTT

D: NA
size: NA
J: TRBJ2-5
V: TRBV6-2/TRBV6-3
CDR3: CASSRGETQYF
DNA: TGTGCCAGCAGCCGAGGAGAGACCCAGTACTTC

D: NA
size: NA
J: TRBJ1-1
V: TRBV5-1
CDR3: CASSLEQGIPTEAFF
DNA: TGCGCCAGCAGCTTGGAGCAGGGGATCCCCACTGAAGCTTTCTTT

D: NA
size: NA
J: TRBJ2-2
V: TRBV9
CDR3: CASSRTGAVTGELFF
DNA: TGTGCCAGCAGCCGCACGGGGGCGGTCACCGGGGAGCTGTTTTTT

D: TRBD2
size: NA
J: TRBJ2-3
V: TRBV28
CDR3: CASGMGLAGRTDTQYF
DNA: TGTGCCAGCGGAATGGGGCTAGCGGGGCGCACAGATACGCAGTATTTT

D: TRBD2
size: NA
J: TRBJ2-5
V: TRBV4-1
CDR3: CASSPGTRTQETQYF
DNA: TGCGCCAGCAGTCCCGGGACTAGAACACAAGAGACCCAGTACTTC

D: NA
size: NA
J: TRBJ2-4
V: TRBV25-1
CDR3: CASRRGGKDIQYF
DNA: TGTGCCAGCCGCAGGGGGGGTAAGGACATTCAGTACTTC

D: TRBD2
size: NA
J: TRBJ2-3
V: TRBV20-1
CDR3: CSASLADTQYF
DNA: TGCAGTGCCTCACTAGCGGATACGCAGTATTTT

D: TRBD1
size: few
J: TRBJ2-7
V: TRBV7-2
CDR3: CASSFRQGYYEQYF
DNA: TGTGCCAGCAGCTTTAGACAGGGCTACTACGAGCAGTACTTC

D: NA
size: NA
J: TRBJ2-3
V: TRBV5-1
CDR3: CASSLADRTTDTQYF
DNA: TGCGCCAGCAGCTTGGCCGACAGGACCACAGATACGCAGTATTTT

D: NA
size: NA
J: TRBJ2-7
V: TRBV7-2
CDR3: CASSFMGAPNEQYF
DNA: TGTGCCAGCAGCTTCATGGGGGCGCCCAACGAGCAGTACTTC

D: NA
size: NA
J: TRBJ1-1
V: TRBV20-1
CDR3: CSARGGGNTEAFF
DNA: TGCAGTGCTAGAGGCGGGGGGAACACTGAAGCTTTCTTT

D: NA
size: NA
J: TRBJ1-1
V: TRBV6-6
CDR3: CASSPRQRAEAFF
DNA: TGTGCCAGCAGCCCCCGGCAAAGGGCTGAAGCTTTCTTT

D: NA
size: NA
J: TRBJ1-1
V: TRBV5-1
CDR3: CASSPVGDTEAFF
DNA: TGCGCCAGCAGCCCGGTGGGCGACACTGAAGCTTTCTTT

D: NA
size: NA
J: TRBJ2-5
V: TRBV5-1
CDR3: CASRDLETQYF
DNA: TGCGCCAGCAGGGATCTAGAGACCCAGTACTTC

D: TRBD1
size: many
J: TRBJ2-5
V: TRBV5-1
CDR3: CASSRDRVRETQYF
DNA: TGCGCCAGCAGCCGGGACAGGGTGAGAGAGACCCAGTACTTC

D: NA
size: NA
J: TRBJ2-6
V: TRBV20-1
CDR3: CSATQGANVLTF
DNA: TGCAGTGCCACACAGGGGGCCAACGTCCTGACTTTC

D: NA
size: once
J: TRBJ2-5
V: TRBV6-1
CDR3: CASKMVAGQETQYF
DNA: TGTGCCAGCAAAATGGTGGCGGGTCAAGAGACCCAGTACTTC

D: NA
size: few
J: TRBJ1-1
V: TRBV7-8
CDR3: CASSPVPVPNTEAFF
DNA: TGTGCCAGCAGCCCCGTGCCGGTGCCGAACACTGAAGCTTTCTTT

D: TRBD2
size: few
J: TRBJ2-5
V: TRBV6-1
CDR3: CAIGGGWETQYF
DNA: TGTGCCATCGGGGGGGGGTGGGAGACCCAGTACTTC

D: NA
size: few
J: TRBJ2-4
V: TRBV6-1
CDR3: CASSEIGAKNIQYF
DNA: TGTGCCAGCAGTGAAATAGGAGCCAAAAACATTCAGTACTTC

D: TRBD2
size: NA
J: TRBJ2-3
V: TRBV12-3/TRBV12-4
CDR3: CASSLARRGGTNTQYF
DNA: TGTGCCAGCAGTTTAGCGAGACGGGGGGGTACGAATACGCAGTATTTT